The sequence of this T cell receptor beta chain was determined in a study of blood T cell repertoires in COVID-19. As for the study in general: T cells, B-cell-depleted T cells, or PBMCs provided the cDNA or gDNA that served as material.

Produced via immunoSEQ multiplex PCR; TCRdb's table is partial and in-frame only. The profile shows 230,000 or so clones, around 88% of them singletons. Per the germline V gene, CDR1 is GTSNPN and CDR2 is SVGIG (reference sequence). CDR3 size: 15 residues. V was clipped by 2 bases and J by 1 base, with 12 bases between them. Sequenced: PBMCs or T cells enriched from blood (not recorded which). The clonotype comes from a woman aged 40 to 49 with acute COVID-19. The chain recombines TRBV30 with TRBJ1-5, with TRBD1 as a possible D gene (5 bases). The CDR3 sequence: CAWSFGGVSNQPQHF. CDR3 sequence (DNA): TGTGCCTGGAGTTTCGGGGGGGTGAGCAATCAGCCCCAGCATTTT.